Presented here are 3 T cell receptor beta chains from one specimen sequenced in a study of blood T cell repertoires in COVID-19. Here immunoSEQ multiplex PCR was the method, and the copy in TCRdb shows in-frame clones only, minus some. The repertoire consists of more than 100,000 clones, with 84% occurring once and the leading ten covering around 13%. Sequenced sample: peripheral blood. These receptors came from a human donor in a cohort sampled during active or convalescent COVID-19.

This clone was counted only a few times. CDR3 sequence (DNA): TGTGCCAGTAGTGCCCTGACAGGGGGGAGCACTGAAGCTTTCTTT. This sequence encodes CASSALTGGSTEAFF. The chain joins TRBV19 to TRBJ1-1; TRBD1 matches 9 bases. V was pared by 5 bases and J by 4 bases, with 8 bases of the junction left unmatched. The length of the CDR3 is 15 residues. The germline V gene has CDR1 LNHDA and CDR2 SQIVND (reference sequence).

The chain joins TRBV9 to TRBJ2-1; 7 nucleotides agree with TRBD2. The CDR3 extends over 15 amino acids. With V trimmed by 0 bases and J by 2 bases, 2 bases remained unmatched. Germline CDR1 SGDLS, CDR2 YYNGEE. The CDR3 sequence: CASSVGGGAYNEQFF. The CDR3 DNA sequence: TGTGCCAGCAGCGTAGGCGGGGGAGCCTACAATGAGCAGTTCTTC.

This sequence joins TRBV12-5 and TRBJ1-5, with 10 nucleotides matching TRBD1. This CDR3 spans 17 amino acids. V lost 3 bases, J lost 1 base, and 6 bases stayed unmatched. Germline CDR1 is LGHNT and CDR2 is FRNRAP. Here the CDR3 reads CASGFMTGGQSNQPQHF. CDR3 coding DNA: TGTGCTAGTGGTTTCATGACAGGGGGCCAGAGCAATCAGCCCCAGCATTTT.